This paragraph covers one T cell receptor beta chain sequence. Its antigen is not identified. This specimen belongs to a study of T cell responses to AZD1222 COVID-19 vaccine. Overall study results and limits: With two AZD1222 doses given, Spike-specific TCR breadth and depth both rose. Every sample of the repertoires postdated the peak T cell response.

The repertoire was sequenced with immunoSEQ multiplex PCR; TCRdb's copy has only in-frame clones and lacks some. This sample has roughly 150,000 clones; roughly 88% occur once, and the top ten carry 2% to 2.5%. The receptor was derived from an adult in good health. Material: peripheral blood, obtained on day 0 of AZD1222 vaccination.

The CDR3 DNA is TGTGCCAGCAGTGTATTTGTAGGGAACACTGAAGCTTTCTTT. The encoded protein is CASSVFVGNTEAFF. V is TRBV2 and J is TRBJ1-1; D is unresolved. V was clipped by 4 bases and J by 1 base, with 10 bases between them. Germline CDR1 reads SNHLY; CDR2 reads FYNNEI. The CDR3 runs to 14 residues.